The clone carrying this T cell receptor (beta chain) was recorded a few times. Its cognate antigen is unknown. The data derive from a study of T cell responses to AZD1222 COVID-19 vaccine. Findings of the study overall: The reported proportion of spike-specific TCRs targeting unmutated variant regions was nearly half.

Repertoires were generated with immunoSEQ multiplex PCR, while TCRdb's copy carries only in-frame clones and drops some. The sample records approximately 110,000 clones, roughly 85% being singletons. The V gene's germline CDR1 is MGHDK and CDR2 SYGVNS. This CDR3 is 15 amino acids long. Deletions cut 6 bases from V and 9 bases from J, with 20 bases between. The clonotype originates from an adult who received the AZD1222 COVID-19 vaccine. Sequenced material: peripheral blood, taken 28 days after the second AZD1222 dose. The V and J genes are TRBV25-1 and TRBJ1-4; D gene unclear. The CDR3, as DNA: TGTGCCAGCAGCCCCGGGTCTGTATCCAGGCAAAAACTGTTTTTT. It specifies CASSPGSVSRQKLFF.